Following are 18 T cell receptor beta chains from one sample sequenced in a study of T cells in Graves' hyperthyroidism and ophthalmopathy. From RNA transcripts, TCR beta CDR3 regions were amplified. Researchers ran a first-round RT-PCR on the TCR CDR3 using the HTBI primer set. Each CDR3 protein gets one entry after TCRdb re-called the multiplex PCR reads with MiXCR. This repertoire shows 600,000 to 900,000 distinct CDR3 sequences, approximately 16% found once; its top ten account for 8.4%. Source material: blood. The receptors were gathered from a man aged 18 to 35 with Graves' hyperthyroidism.

This clonotype has just a few counts. The chain joins TRBV2 to TRBJ1-6, with D hard to call. V lost 7 bases and J 8 bases, leaving 12 bases between the germline ends. This CDR3 comprises 13 residues. Germline CDR1 reads SNHLY; CDR2 reads FYNNEI. The CDR3 nucleotides read TGTGCCAGCATGGTCAGCGGTGATTCACCCCTCCACTTT. Its protein is CASMVSGDSPLHF.

This clonotype was picked up many times. J is TRBJ1-1 and V is TRBV30, with 9 nucleotides matching TRBD1. The junction had 6 bases not matched to a gene; V was cut back by 2 bases and J by 5 bases. Germline CDR1 GTSNPN, CDR2 SVGIG (reference sequence). This CDR3 contains 14 residues. The CDR3 loop is CAWSPWTGETEAFF. The CDR3 nucleotides are TGTGCCTGGAGTCCTTGGACAGGGGAAACTGAAGCTTTCTTT.

This clonotype was counted ten times or more. The J gene is TRBJ1-1, the V gene TRBV3-1; unclear D gene. The length of the CDR3 is 13 residues. The V end lost 5 bases, the J end lost 1 base, and 8 bases lay between the germline ends. CDR1 is LGHDT, CDR2 YNNKEL, per germline (reference sequence). CDR3 sequence (DNA): TGTGCCAGCAGCTGGAGGAGGAACACTGAAGCTTTCTTT. Translated, it gives CASSWRRNTEAFF.

This sequence joins TRBV27 and TRBJ2-1; D is ambiguous. The CDR3 is 14 residues long. CDR1 is MNHEY and CDR2 is SMNVEV in the germline V gene (reference sequence). Trimming cost V 2 bases and J 3 bases, with 8 bases left between them. CDR3 coding DNA: TGTGCCAGCAGTTTAGTGGACCACTACAATGAGCAGTTCTTC. Protein sequence: CASSLVDHYNEQFF.

This clonotype appeared once. This chain uses TRBV9 with TRBJ1-2; D is uncertain. Germline CDR1 is SGDLS and CDR2 is YYNGEE. Trimming cost V 0 bases and J 4 bases, with 19 bases left between them. This CDR3 comprises 17 residues. CDR3 region: CASSVGDRPERSYGYTF. CDR3 sequence (DNA): TGTGCCAGCAGCGTAGGTGATAGGCCTGAGAGAAGCTATGGCTACACCTTC.

This clonotype was counted only a few times. CDR3 bases: TGTGCCAGCAGTTACTCGACTGGCCTAGCGGGAGGAAGGGAGCAGTTCTTC. It specifies CASSYSTGLAGGREQFF. The gene calls are TRBV6-2 or TRBV6-3 and TRBJ2-1; TRBD2 aligns across 11 bases. Per germline, CDR1 MNHEY and CDR2 SVGEGT. The junction had 11 bases not matched to a gene; V was cut back by 0 bases and J by 10 bases. The CDR3 totals 17 residues.

The chain couples TRBV7-9 to TRBJ1-1; D not resolved. The V gene lost 0 bases and the J gene lost 5 bases, with 13 bases spanning the gap. CDR1 SEHNR and CDR2 FQNEAQ come from the germline V gene (reference sequence). The CDR3 has 15 amino acids. CDR3 in DNA: TGTGCCAGCAGCTTAGCGCGTGTAGGAGGGACTGAAGCTTTCTTT. Translation gives CASSLARVGGTEAFF.

The chain combines TRBV10-2 with TRBJ2-2, with 11 positions matching TRBD2. The V gene's germline CDR1 is WSHSY and CDR2 SAAADI. V lost 3 bases and J lost 7; bases outside the gene matches: 7. The CDR3 spans 16 residues. The CDR3 protein is CASSEGSGRVSGELFF. The CDR3 DNA follows: TGCGCCAGCAGTGAAGGTAGCGGGAGGGTCAGCGGGGAGCTGTTTTTT.

This clonotype was seen more than once but under ten times. This chain links TRBV2 with TRBJ2-7; no reliable D call. CDR1 and CDR2 from the germline V gene are SNHLY and FYNNEI. The V end was cut by 1 base, the J end by 3 bases, with 7 bases between. The CDR3 loop spans 13 amino acids. Here the CDR3 DNA reads TGTGCCAGCAGTGAAGATTGGGGCTACGAGCAGTACTTC. It translates to CASSEDWGYEQYF. Together with reference TRBV2 and TRBJ2-7, the CDR3 gives the full variable domain: EPEVTQTPSHQVTQMGQEVILRCVPISNHLYFYWYRQILGQKVEFLVSFYNNEISEKSEIFDDQFSVERPDGSNFTLKIRSTKLEDSAMYFCASSEDWGYEQYFGPGTRLTVT.

This clonotype was seen ten or more times. This rearrangement joins TRBV7-3 to TRBJ2-3, with 7 bases aligning to TRBD2. Trimming cost V 0 bases and J 6 bases; bases outside gene matches: 6. Germline assignment: CDR1 SGHTA and CDR2 FQGTGA. This CDR3 comprises 15 residues. The CDR3 loop is CASSLTRREMDTQYF. CDR3 nucleotides: TGTGCCAGCAGCTTAACGCGGCGGGAGATGGATACGCAGTATTTT. Variable domain in full (rest from reference TRBV7-3 and TRBJ2-3): GAGVSQTPSNKVTEKGKYVELRCDPISGHTALYWYRQSLGQGPEFLIYFQGTGAADDSGLPNDRFFAVRPEGSVSTLKIQRTERGDSAVYLCASSLTRREMDTQYFGPGTRLTVL.

In its sample, this clonotype was seen many times. This sequence joins TRBV20-1 and TRBJ1-1; D is possibly TRBD1 (6 bases). The CDR3 is 13 residues long. Germline-derived CDR1 and CDR2 are DFQATT and SNEGSKA (reference sequence). The CDR3, as DNA: TGCACCATTAAGACAGGTGTCCACACTGAAGCTTTCTTT. Its protein product is CTIKTGVHTEAFF.

This clonotype has at least ten counts. The chain carries TRBV27 and TRBJ1-5; D gene uncertain. V was cut by 4 bases and J by 0 bases, with 7 bases left in between. This CDR3 is 14 amino acids long. CDR1 and CDR2 from the germline V gene are MNHEY and SMNVEV (reference sequence). CDR3: CASSSSYSNQPQHF. CDR3 DNA sequence: TGTGCCAGCAGTTCCAGTTATAGCAATCAGCCCCAGCATTTT.

This clonotype was observed many times. The chain carries TRBV28 and TRBJ2-7; 7 nucleotides match TRBD1. From germline, CDR1 is MDHEN and CDR2 SYDVKM. The junction had 5 bases not matched to a gene; V was cut back by 6 bases and J by 3 bases. CDR3 length: 13 amino acids. CDR3 region: CASREQGYYEQYF. CDR3 in DNA: TGTGCCAGCAGAGAACAGGGGTACTACGAGCAGTACTTC.

The genes are TRBV6-5 and TRBJ1-1; D unresolved. With 0 bases removed from V and 0 bases from J, the gap between germline ends came to 8 bases. The CDR3 runs to 15 residues. The germline V gene has CDR1 MNHEY and CDR2 SVGAGI. DNA for the CDR3: TGTGCCAGCAGTTACTCGCCAGACATGAACACTGAAGCTTTCTTT. It specifies CASSYSPDMNTEAFF.

Many counts were recorded for this clonotype. The CDR3 loop reads CATSDLTTQYF. As DNA, the CDR3 is TGTGCCACCAGTGATTTAACTACGCAGTATTTT. The chain carries TRBV24-1 and TRBJ2-3; unclear D gene. V shed 1 base and J shed 8 bases, with 3 bases lying between them. CDR3 length equals 11 residues. Germline values: CDR1 KGHDR, CDR2 SFDVKD.

The V gene is TRBV6-6, the J gene TRBJ2-1; D is possibly TRBD1 (6 bases). The CDR3 has 16 residues. Germline loops: CDR1 MNHNY, CDR2 SVGAGI (reference sequence). The V end lost 0 bases, the J end lost 5 bases, and 14 bases lay between the germline ends. CDR3 nucleotides: TGTGCCAGCAGTTACTCGAGGCAGGGGACCCACAATGAGCAGTTCTTC. This sequence encodes CASSYSRQGTHNEQFF.

There are many counts of this clonotype. V usage is TRBV6-2 or TRBV6-3 and J usage is TRBJ2-7; 8 positions agree with TRBD1. Per germline, CDR1 MNHEY and CDR2 SVGEGT. CDR3 length: 15 amino acids. With V trimmed by 2 bases and J by 6 bases, 9 bases remained unmatched. The CDR3 here is CASSYGSGTGPEQYF. The CDR3 nucleotides are TGTGCCAGCAGTTACGGCTCCGGGACAGGACCCGAGCAGTACTTC.

The J gene is TRBJ2-3, the V gene TRBV2, with TRBD1 as a possible D gene (6 bases). Trimming took off 4 bases at V and 9 bases at J, with 14 bases between the two ends. Per the germline V gene, CDR1 is SNHLY and CDR2 is FYNNEI. This CDR3 spans 13 amino acids. For the CDR3, the DNA is TGTGCCAGCAGTGTTCGAGCACAGGGAACGCAGTATTTT. It is translated as CASSVRAQGTQYF.